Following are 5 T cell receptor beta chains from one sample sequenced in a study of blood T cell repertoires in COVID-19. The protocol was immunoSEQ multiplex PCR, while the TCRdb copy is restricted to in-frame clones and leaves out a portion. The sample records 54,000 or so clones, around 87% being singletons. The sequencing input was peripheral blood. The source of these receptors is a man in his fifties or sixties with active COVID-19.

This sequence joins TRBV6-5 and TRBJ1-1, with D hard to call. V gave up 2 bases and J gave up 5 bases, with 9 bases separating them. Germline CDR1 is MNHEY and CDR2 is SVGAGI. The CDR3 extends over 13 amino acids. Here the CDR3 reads CASSYAGGTEAFF. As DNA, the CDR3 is TGTGCCAGCAGTTACGCAGGAGGGACTGAAGCTTTCTTT.

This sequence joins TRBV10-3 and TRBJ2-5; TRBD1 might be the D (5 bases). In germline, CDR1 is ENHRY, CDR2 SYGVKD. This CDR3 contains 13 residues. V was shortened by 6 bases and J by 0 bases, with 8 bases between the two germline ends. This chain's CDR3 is CAIRDMYQETQYF. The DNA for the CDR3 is TGTGCCATCAGGGACATGTACCAAGAGACCCAGTACTTC.

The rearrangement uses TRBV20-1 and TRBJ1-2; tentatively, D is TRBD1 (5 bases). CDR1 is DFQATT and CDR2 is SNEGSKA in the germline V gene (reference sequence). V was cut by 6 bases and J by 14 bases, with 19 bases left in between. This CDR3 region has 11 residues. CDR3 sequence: CSAKPGFIETF. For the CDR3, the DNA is TGCAGTGCCAAGCCAGGGTTTATTGAGACCTTC.

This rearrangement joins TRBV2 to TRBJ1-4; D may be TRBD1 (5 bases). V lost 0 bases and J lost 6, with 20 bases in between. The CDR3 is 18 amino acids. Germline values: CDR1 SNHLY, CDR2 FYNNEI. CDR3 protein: CASSEALLYRSGYEKLFF. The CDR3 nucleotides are TGTGCCAGCAGTGAAGCGCTTCTCTATAGGTCAGGGTATGAAAAACTGTTTTTT. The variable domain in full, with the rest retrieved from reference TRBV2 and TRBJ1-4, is EPEVTQTPSHQVTQMGQEVILRCVPISNHLYFYWYRQILGQKVEFLVSFYNNEISEKSEIFDDQFSVERPDGSNFTLKIRSTKLEDSAMYFCASSEALLYRSGYEKLFFGSGTQLSVL.

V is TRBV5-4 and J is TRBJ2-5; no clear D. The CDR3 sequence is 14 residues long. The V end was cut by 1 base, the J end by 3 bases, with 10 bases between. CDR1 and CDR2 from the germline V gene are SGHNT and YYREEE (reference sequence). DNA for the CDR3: TGTGCCAGCAGCTTGTCAGCAGGAAAAGAGACCCAGTACTTC. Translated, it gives CASSLSAGKETQYF.